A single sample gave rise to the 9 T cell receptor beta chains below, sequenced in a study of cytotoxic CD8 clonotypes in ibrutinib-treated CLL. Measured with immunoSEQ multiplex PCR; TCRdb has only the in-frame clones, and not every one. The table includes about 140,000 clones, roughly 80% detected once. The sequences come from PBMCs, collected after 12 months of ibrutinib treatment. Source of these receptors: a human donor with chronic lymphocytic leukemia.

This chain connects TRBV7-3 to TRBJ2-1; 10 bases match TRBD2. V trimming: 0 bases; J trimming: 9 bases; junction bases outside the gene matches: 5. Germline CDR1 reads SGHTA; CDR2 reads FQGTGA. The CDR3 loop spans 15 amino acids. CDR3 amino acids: CASSLTPSGRGEQFF. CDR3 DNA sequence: TGTGCCAGCAGCTTAACGCCCAGCGGGAGGGGTGAGCAGTTCTTC.

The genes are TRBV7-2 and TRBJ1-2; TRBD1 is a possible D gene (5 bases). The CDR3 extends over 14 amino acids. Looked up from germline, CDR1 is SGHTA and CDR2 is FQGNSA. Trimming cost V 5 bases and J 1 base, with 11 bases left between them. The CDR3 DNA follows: TGTGCCAGCAGCCCCGGGACGGTTAACTATGGCTACACCTTC. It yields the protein CASSPGTVNYGYTF.

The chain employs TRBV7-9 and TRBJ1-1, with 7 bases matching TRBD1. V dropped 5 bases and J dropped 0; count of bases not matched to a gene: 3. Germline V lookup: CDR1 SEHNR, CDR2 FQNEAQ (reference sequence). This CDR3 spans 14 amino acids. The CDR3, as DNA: TGTGCCAGCAGCCCCGGACAGGTGAACACTGAAGCTTTCTTT. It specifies CASSPGQVNTEAFF. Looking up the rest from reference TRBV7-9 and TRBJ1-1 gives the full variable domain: DTGVSQNPRHKITKRGQNVTFRCDPISEHNRLYWYRQTLGQGPEFLTYFQNEAQLEKSRLLSDRFSAERPKGSFSTLEIQRTEQGDSAMYLCASSPGQVNTEAFFGQGTRLTVV.

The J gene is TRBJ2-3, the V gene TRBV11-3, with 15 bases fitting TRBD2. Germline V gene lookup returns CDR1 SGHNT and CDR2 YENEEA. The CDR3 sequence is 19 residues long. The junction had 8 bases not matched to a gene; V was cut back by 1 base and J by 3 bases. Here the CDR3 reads CASSLGVGLAGGGTDTQYF. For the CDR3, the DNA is TGTGCCAGCAGCTTAGGAGTGGGACTAGCGGGAGGCGGGACAGATACGCAGTATTTT.

The CDR3, as DNA: TGTGCCAGCAGCGTAGAGGCTAACACTGAAGCTTTCTTT. It yields the protein CASSVEANTEAFF. The chain combines TRBV9 with TRBJ1-1; no clear D. The germline CDR1 and CDR2 sequences are SGDLS and YYNGEE. V lost 0 bases, J lost 2 bases, and 5 bases lay in between. The CDR3 spans 13 residues.

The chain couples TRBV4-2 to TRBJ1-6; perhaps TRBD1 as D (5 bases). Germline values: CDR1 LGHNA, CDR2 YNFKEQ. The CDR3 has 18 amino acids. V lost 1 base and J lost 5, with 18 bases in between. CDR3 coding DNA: TGTGCCAGCAGCCAAGCTCAATCTTTTGGGGCGGATAATTCACCCCTCCACTTT. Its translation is CASSQAQSFGADNSPLHF.

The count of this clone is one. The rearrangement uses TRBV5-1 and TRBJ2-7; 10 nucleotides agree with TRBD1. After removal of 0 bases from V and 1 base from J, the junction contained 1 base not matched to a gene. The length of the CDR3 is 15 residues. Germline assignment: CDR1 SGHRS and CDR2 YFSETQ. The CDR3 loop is CASSLAGQGSYEQYF. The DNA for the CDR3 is TGCGCCAGCAGCTTGGCGGGACAGGGGTCCTACGAGCAGTACTTC.

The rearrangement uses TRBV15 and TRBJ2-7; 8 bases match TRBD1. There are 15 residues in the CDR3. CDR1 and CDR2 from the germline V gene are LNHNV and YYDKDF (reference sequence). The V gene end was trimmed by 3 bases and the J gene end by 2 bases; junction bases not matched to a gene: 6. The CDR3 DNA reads TGTGCCACCAGCAGGGGGGAGACAGGGGCCTACGAGCAGTACTTC. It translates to CATSRGETGAYEQYF.

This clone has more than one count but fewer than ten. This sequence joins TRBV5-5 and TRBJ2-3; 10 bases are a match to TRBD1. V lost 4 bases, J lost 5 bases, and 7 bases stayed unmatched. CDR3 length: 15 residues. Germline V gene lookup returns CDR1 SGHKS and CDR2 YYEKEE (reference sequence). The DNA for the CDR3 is TGTGCCAGCAGCGACCGGGACAGGGGCAAAGATACGCAGTATTTT. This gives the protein CASSDRDRGKDTQYF.